This T cell receptor beta chain was identified during a study of blood T cell repertoires in COVID-19. Study-wide background: Both acute and convalescent COVID-19 samples were obtained from the United States, Italy and Spain. T cells, B-cell-depleted T cells, or PBMCs provided the cDNA or gDNA that served as material.

The germline V gene has CDR1 GTSNPN and CDR2 SVGIG (reference sequence). The CDR3 totals 13 residues. The germline V and J ends were trimmed by 1 base and 5 bases, with 12 bases remaining between them. Profiling relied on immunoSEQ multiplex PCR, and the TCRdb table lists in-frame clones only, not all of them. The repertoire holds approximately 140,000 clones, around 80% seen once, with about 38% in the top ten. This receptor was identified in a human donor in a cohort sampled during active COVID-19. Source material: peripheral blood. The rearrangement links TRBV30 to TRBJ2-7; a weak D match, TRBD1 (6 bases). DNA of the CDR3: TGTGCCTGGAGTGCCGGACAGTGGAACGAGCAGTACTTC. It specifies CAWSAGQWNEQYF.